The 27 T cell receptor beta chains below all came from one sample that was sequenced in a study of blood T cell repertoires in COVID-19. Libraries were prepared by immunoSEQ multiplex PCR; TCRdb keeps only in-frame clonotypes and omits some of them. The data show around 76,000 clones, less than 90% seen once. Sequencing was performed on peripheral blood. These receptors originate from a middle-aged man with COVID-19, enrolled during active disease.

This clone was seen once. The V call is TRBV6-6, the J call TRBJ2-3; TRBD1 aligns across 7 bases. Per germline, CDR1 MNHNY and CDR2 SVGAGI (reference sequence). V shed 6 bases and J 0 bases; nucleotides not matched to a gene: 3. The CDR3 runs to 14 residues. CDR3 DNA sequence: TGTGCCAGCAGCATACAGGGGAGCACAGATACGCAGTATTTT. Its translation is CASSIQGSTDTQYF.

The chain recombines TRBV30 with TRBJ1-5, with TRBD1 matching 7 bases. Germline CDR1 is GTSNPN and CDR2 is SVGIG (reference sequence). After removal of 1 base from V and 8 bases from J, the junction contained 11 bases not matched to a gene. The CDR3 length is 15 residues. CDR3 loop: CAWSGGRGLREPQHF. DNA of the CDR3: TGTGCCTGGAGTGGGGGAAGGGGGCTTCGAGAGCCCCAGCATTTT.

The J gene is TRBJ2-1, the V gene TRBV12-2; the D segment call TRBD2 is taken from the table without a DNA check. TRBV12-2 constitutes a pseudogene. This CDR3 region has 16 residues. The CDR3 nucleotides are TGTGCAAGTCGCTTAGGATCGGGACTAGCGGCCAATGAGCAGTTCTTC. It translates to CASRLGSGLAANEQFF.

This chain uses TRBV2 with TRBJ1-4, with 7 bases aligning to TRBD1. The V and J ends lost 5 bases and 8 bases, in that order; junction bases with no gene match: 8. This CDR3 comprises 14 residues. CDR1 is SNHLY and CDR2 is FYNNEI in the germline V gene. For the CDR3, the DNA is TGTGCCAGCAGTTATGACAGGGTCGGCGAAAAACTGTTTTTT. This sequence encodes CASSYDRVGEKLFF.

The chain joins TRBV27 to TRBJ1-6; D not resolved. The length of the CDR3 is 14 residues. Per germline, CDR1 MNHEY and CDR2 SMNVEV (reference sequence). V was trimmed by 3 bases and J by 10 bases, leaving 13 bases between them. The CDR3 DNA follows: TGTGCCAGCAGTTTTGACAAGGCTCGGTCACCCCTCCACTTT. Protein product: CASSFDKARSPLHF.

This clone was found a few times. The V and J genes are TRBV6-4 and TRBJ2-3; D gene ambiguous. The germline V gene has CDR1 MRHNA and CDR2 SNTAGT. V was trimmed by 3 bases and J by 1 base, leaving 8 bases between them. The CDR3 consists of 14 residues. The CDR3 bases are TGTGCCAGCAGTGAAAGACTGGGCACAGATACGCAGTATTTT. It translates to CASSERLGTDTQYF.

The rearrangement links TRBV9 to TRBJ1-2; tentative D call: TRBD1 (6 bases). Germline CDR1 reads SGDLS; CDR2 reads YYNGEE. Trimming took 3 bases from V and 5 from J, leaving 14 bases between them. This CDR3 is built from 14 residues. CDR3 coding DNA: TGTGCCAGCAGCGGGGAGGGGGTAGAATATGGCTACACCTTC. Its protein is CASSGEGVEYGYTF. Supplemented by reference TRBV9 and TRBJ1-2, the full variable domain reads DSGVTQTPKHLITATGQRVTLRCSPRSGDLSVYWYQQSLDQGLQFLIQYYNGEERAKGNILERFSAQQFPDLHSELNLSSLELGDSALYFCASSGEGVEYGYTFGSGTRLTVV.

A single count supports this clone. The J gene is TRBJ2-1, the V gene TRBV10-3; 7 nucleotides agree with TRBD1. The J segment lost 6 bases and the V segment lost 3 bases, leaving 8 bases of the junction unmatched. The CDR3 loop spans 15 amino acids. Per the germline V gene, CDR1 is ENHRY and CDR2 is SYGVKD. The CDR3 bases are TGTGCCATCAGTGAAACCCTCGACAGGGCCAATGAGCAGTTCTTC. Protein sequence: CAISETLDRANEQFF.

This chain uses TRBV5-1 with TRBJ2-1, with 11 bases that match TRBD1. The CDR3 is 15 residues long. V was pared by 1 base and J by 5 bases, with 2 bases of the junction left unmatched. Germline loops: CDR1 SGHRS, CDR2 YFSETQ. Here the CDR3 DNA reads TGCGCCAGCAGCTTGAGGACAGGGGGCCACAATGAGCAGTTCTTC. Its protein is CASSLRTGGHNEQFF.

The chain combines TRBV6-5 with TRBJ1-6; D gene unclear. V gave up 0 bases and J gave up 10 bases, with 13 bases separating them. This CDR3 has 15 residues. Germline V lookup: CDR1 MNHEY, CDR2 SVGAGI. For the CDR3, the DNA is TGTGCCAGCAGTTACTCGACGGGAGACCAGTCACCCCTCCACTTT. This codes for CASSYSTGDQSPLHF.

This clone was counted only a few times. This sequence joins TRBV19 and TRBJ1-5; D may be TRBD1 (5 bases). CDR3 length equals 13 residues. Germline V gene lookup returns CDR1 LNHDA and CDR2 SQIVND (reference sequence). V lost 7 bases to trimming and J lost 6 bases, with 13 bases between them. CDR3 bases: TGTGCCAGTACCACGGGGGGTGCTCAGCCCCAGCATTTT. Translation gives CASTTGGAQPQHF.

This clone has just a few counts. The chain combines TRBV28 with TRBJ1-1; 7 positions agree with TRBD1. Germline V gives CDR1 MDHEN, CDR2 SYDVKM. The CDR3 is 14 amino acids. V lost 8 bases to trimming and J lost 1 base; unmatched junction nucleotides: 7. The DNA of the CDR3 is TGTGCCAGCGGCCTAACAGGGGAGAACACTGAAGCTTTCTTT. This sequence encodes CASGLTGENTEAFF.

To note about this clone: At one of its ends the junction is not consistent with the germline gene, which may arise from a read error. The V call is TRBV29-1, the J call TRBJ1-2; D not certain. This CDR3 is 11 amino acids long. Germline V lookup: CDR1 SQVTM, CDR2 ANQGSEA. The CDR3 sequence: CSAGGNSGYTF. CDR3 in DNA: TGCAGCGCCGGAGGAAACTCTGGCTACACCTTC.

This clone was counted a few times. This chain joins TRBV2 and TRBJ2-6, with 10 bases matching TRBD2. The CDR3 totals 19 residues. Germline lookup yields CDR1 SNHLY and CDR2 FYNNEI. V lost 5 bases to trimming and J lost 4 bases; unmatched junction nucleotides: 14. CDR3 nucleotides: TGTGCCAGCAGTCTTGAGCGGGAGGGCCACCGGGGAGGGGCCAACGTCCTGACTTTC. Translation: CASSLEREGHRGGANVLTF.

The genes are TRBV5-1 and TRBJ1-6, with D possibly TRBD1 on 5 matching bases. The CDR3 loop spans 14 amino acids. Per germline, CDR1 SGHRS and CDR2 YFSETQ. Trimming took off 3 bases at V and 10 bases at J, with 14 bases between the two ends. The DNA for the CDR3 is TGCGCCAGCAGCTCGGGGGGGGTAAGCTCACCCCTCCACTTT. As protein: CASSSGGVSSPLHF.

The chain joins TRBV2 to TRBJ1-5; TRBD1 might be the D (6 bases). V lost 5 bases and J 2 bases, leaving 16 bases between the germline ends. The CDR3 covers 16 residues. Germline V gene lookup returns CDR1 SNHLY and CDR2 FYNNEI. CDR3 region: CASSPDSPGGNQPQHF. DNA for the CDR3: TGTGCCAGCAGTCCGGACTCCCCAGGGGGCAATCAGCCCCAGCATTTT.

The chain is built from TRBV30 and TRBJ1-4; D is perhaps TRBD1 (5 bases). This CDR3 spans 13 amino acids. The germline V gene has CDR1 GTSNPN and CDR2 SVGIG (reference sequence). V lost 2 bases, J lost 8 bases, and 12 bases lay in between. The CDR3 nucleotides are TGTGCCTGGAGTCGGGGGAGGGGAGAAAAACTGTTTTTT. Its protein is CAWSRGRGEKLFF.

This chain links TRBV30 with TRBJ1-6, with TRBD1 matching over 10 bases. The ends lost 5 bases at V and 13 bases at J; junction bases unmatched: 8. The CDR3 has 13 amino acids. Germline CDR1 is GTSNPN and CDR2 is SVGIG (reference sequence). CDR3 residues: CAWAGTGDHPLHF. In DNA form, the CDR3 reads TGTGCCTGGGCCGGGACAGGGGATCATCCCCTCCACTTT. Combining the CDR3 with reference TRBV30 and TRBJ1-6 gives the whole variable domain SQTIHQWPATLVQPVGSPLSLECTVEGTSNPNLYWYRQAAGRGLQLLFYSVGIGQISSEVPQNLSASRPQDRQFILSSKKLLLSDSGFYLCAWAGTGDHPLHFGNGTRLTVT.

V is TRBV9 and J is TRBJ2-1, with TRBD1 identical over 8 bases. This CDR3 spans 15 amino acids. The germline gives CDR1 SGDLS, CDR2 YYNGEE. J was trimmed by 7 bases and V by 0 bases; bases with no gene match: 6. The CDR3 DNA sequence: TGTGCCAGCAGCGTAGGGACAGGGCGAGGGAATGAGCAGTTCTTC. This sequence encodes CASSVGTGRGNEQFF.

The chain recombines TRBV11-2 with TRBJ2-7; 9 bases match TRBD2. This CDR3 has 14 amino acids. V lost 5 bases, J lost 6 bases, and 8 bases stayed unmatched. Germline values: CDR1 SGHAT, CDR2 FQNNGV. CDR3 in amino acids: CASSPLAGVGEQYF. The CDR3 DNA reads TGTGCCAGCAGCCCCTTAGCGGGAGTCGGCGAGCAGTACTTC.

The gene calls are TRBV4-1 and TRBJ1-1, with D perhaps TRBD1 (5 bases). Germline CDR1 is MGHRA and CDR2 is YSYEKL. Between the trimmed V and J ends, which lost 4 bases and 2 bases, there was a span of 20 bases. This CDR3 is 17 amino acids long. The CDR3 sequence is CASSPGQPRGRNTEAFF. The CDR3 nucleotides are TGCGCCAGCAGCCCAGGACAACCCCGGGGGAGAAACACTGAAGCTTTCTTT.

This clone came up once. The chain employs TRBV27 and TRBJ2-7; D possibly corresponds to TRBD2 (6 bases). The length of the CDR3 is 16 residues. CDR1 MNHEY and CDR2 SMNVEV come from the germline V gene (reference sequence). Trimming pared 2 bases from V and 7 bases from J, leaving 21 bases between. The CDR3 sequence: CASSLGFSGLQGEQYF. The CDR3 DNA is TGTGCCAGCAGTTTAGGTTTTTCGGGACTTCAAGGGGAGCAGTACTTC.

The chain uses TRBV4-3 and TRBJ1-5, with unresolved D. The CDR3 consists of 15 residues. Germline loops: CDR1 LGHNA, CDR2 YSLEER. V was pared by 0 bases and J by 4 bases, with 10 bases between. CDR3 sequence (DNA): TGCGCCAGCAGCCAAGACCGGTACGGGAATCAGCCCCAGCATTTT. Encoded protein: CASSQDRYGNQPQHF.

This rearrangement joins TRBV7-9 to TRBJ2-1; D is possibly TRBD1 (6 bases). The germline V gene encodes CDR1 SEHNR and CDR2 FQNEAQ (reference sequence). CDR3 length equals 13 residues. V lost 5 bases and J lost 6, with 11 bases in between. CDR3 region: CASSGWDTNEQFF. The CDR3 DNA reads TGTGCCAGCAGCGGTTGGGACACCAATGAGCAGTTCTTC.

The CDR3 here is CASSQVKQVHTEAFF. The DNA of the CDR3 is TGTGCCAGCAGCCAAGTTAAGCAAGTGCACACTGAAGCTTTCTTT. The chain links TRBV4-2 to TRBJ1-1, with D hard to call. Germline CDR1 reads LGHNA; CDR2 reads YNFKEQ. There are 15 residues in the CDR3. Deletions cut 1 base from V and 3 bases from J, with 12 bases between.

Only one count was recorded for this clone. The chain carries TRBV5-1 and TRBJ2-7, with D possibly being TRBD1 (5 bases). The CDR3 consists of 15 residues. The ends were cut back, 0 bases at V and 3 bases at J, with 13 bases in the middle. Germline loops: CDR1 SGHRS, CDR2 YFSETQ. The chain's CDR3 is CASSLVGDADYEQYF. In DNA form, the CDR3 reads TGCGCCAGCAGCTTGGTAGGGGATGCGGACTACGAGCAGTACTTC.

The chain links TRBV13 to TRBJ2-5; 10 bases are a match to TRBD2. This CDR3 region has 17 residues. V was pared by 3 bases and J by 2 bases, with 9 bases of the junction left unmatched. Per germline, CDR1 PRHDT and CDR2 FYEKMQ (reference sequence). This chain's CDR3 is CASSFKASGSNQETQYF. DNA of the CDR3: TGTGCCAGCAGCTTTAAGGCTAGCGGGAGTAATCAAGAGACCCAGTACTTC.